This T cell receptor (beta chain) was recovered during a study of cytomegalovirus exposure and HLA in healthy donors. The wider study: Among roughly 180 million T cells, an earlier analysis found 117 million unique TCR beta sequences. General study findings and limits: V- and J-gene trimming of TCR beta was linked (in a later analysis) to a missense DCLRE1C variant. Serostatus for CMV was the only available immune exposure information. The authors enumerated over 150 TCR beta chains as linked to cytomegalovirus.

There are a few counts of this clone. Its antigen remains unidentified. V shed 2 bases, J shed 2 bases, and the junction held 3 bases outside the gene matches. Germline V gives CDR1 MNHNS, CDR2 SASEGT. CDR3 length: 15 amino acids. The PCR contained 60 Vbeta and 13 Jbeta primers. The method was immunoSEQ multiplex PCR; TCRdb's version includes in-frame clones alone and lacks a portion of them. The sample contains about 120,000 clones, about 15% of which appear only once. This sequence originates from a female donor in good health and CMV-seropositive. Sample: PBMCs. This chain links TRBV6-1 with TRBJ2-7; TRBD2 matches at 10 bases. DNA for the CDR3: TGTGCCAGCAGTGAAAATCTAGCGGGGGCCTACGAGCAGTACTTC. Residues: CASSENLAGAYEQYF.